Listed below are T cell receptor beta chains from one sample, sequenced in a study of blood T cell repertoires in COVID-19. Clones were sequenced by immunoSEQ multiplex PCR, and TCRdb holds only the in-frame ones, with some missing. Of 180,000 or so clones listed, around 85% are singletons. The sequencing input was PBMCs or T cells enriched from blood (not recorded which). Receptor source: a man in his forties who had recovered from COVID-19. The CDR3 runs from the conserved cysteine through the conserved F or W. The D gene is left open where the match is weak. The size field is filled for only some rows; it gives once, few, many or a size class.

D	V	J	size	CDR3	DNA
TRBD2	TRBV28	TRBJ2-5	many	CASSPRLAGEETQYF	TGTGCCAGCAGCCCACGACTAGCGGGAGAAGAGACCCAGTACTTC
TRBD2	TRBV28	TRBJ2-7	.	CASSLRSGRREQYF	TGTGCCAGCAGTTTACGGAGCGGGAGACGCGAGCAGTACTTC
.	TRBV9	TRBJ1-5	few	CASSVGQNSNQPQHF	TGTGCCAGCAGCGTAGGGCAGAATAGCAATCAGCCCCAGCATTTT
.	TRBV7-8	TRBJ1-2	.	CASSLRGGFGNYGYTF	TGTGCCAGCAGCTTAAGGGGGGGTTTCGGTAACTATGGCTACACCTTC
.	TRBV6-5	TRBJ1-1	once	CASNGRMNTEAFF	TGTGCCAGCAACGGCAGGATGAACACTGAAGCTTTCTTT
.	TRBV29-1	TRBJ2-1	.	CSAVASSEQFF	TGCAGCGCCGTAGCTAGCAGTGAGCAGTTCTTC
TRBD1	TRBV6-5	TRBJ2-5	.	CASSTDRGGRETQYF	TGTGCCAGCAGTACCGACAGGGGGGGTCGGGAGACCCAGTACTTC
.	TRBV12-3/TRBV12-4	TRBJ1-5	.	CASSFGGNQPQHF	TGTGCCAGCAGTTTCGGGGGTAATCAGCCCCAGCATTTT
.	TRBV28	TRBJ1-4	.	CASSLIGHTAEKLFF	TGTGCCAGCAGTTTGATTGGTCATACTGCGGAAAAACTGTTTTTT
.	TRBV6-5	TRBJ1-5	.	CASRASDQPQHF	TGTGCCAGCAGGGCCTCCGATCAGCCCCAGCATTTT
.	TRBV19	TRBJ1-5	.	CASSPRADGSNQPQHF	TGTGCCAGTAGCCCCAGGGCGGATGGTAGCAATCAGCCCCAGCATTTT
.	TRBV19	TRBJ2-7	.	CASSIDSQVSSYEQYF	TGTGCCAGTAGTATAGACTCACAGGTGTCGTCCTACGAGCAGTACTTC
.	TRBV2	TRBJ1-5	.	CASSEATGLQPQHF	TGTGCCAGCAGTGAAGCTACAGGCCTTCAGCCCCAGCATTTT
.	TRBV7-9	TRBJ2-7	.	CASSHQGRKSYEQYF	TGTGCCAGCAGCCATCAGGGGAGAAAGTCCTACGAGCAGTACTTC
.	TRBV6-5	TRBJ1-2	.	CASRTAYGYTF	TGTGCCAGCAGGACAGCTTATGGCTACACCTTC
.	TRBV10-1	TRBJ1-1	.	CASRQGRENTEAFF	TGCGCCAGCAGGCAGGGAAGGGAGAACACTGAAGCTTTCTTT
TRBD2	TRBV14	TRBJ2-7	once	CASSQDTSIGTSGSYRSYEQYF	TGTGCCAGCAGCCAAGATACTTCGATCGGGACTAGCGGGTCCTACCGCTCCTACGAGCAGTACTTC
.	TRBV6-4	TRBJ1-1	.	CATQSAEAFF	TGTGCCACCCAAAGCGCTGAAGCTTTCTTT
.	TRBV28	TRBJ2-7	.	CASSLRGPYEQYF	TGTGCCAGCAGTTTGCGGGGCCCCTACGAGCAGTACTTC
TRBD1	TRBV6-5	TRBJ2-7	.	CASSQLGQGPHEQYF	TGTGCCAGCAGTCAATTGGGACAGGGTCCCCACGAGCAGTACTTC
TRBD1	TRBV6-4	TRBJ2-7	.	CASIARDREYEQYF	TGTGCCAGCATCGCTCGAGACAGGGAATACGAGCAGTACTTC
.	TRBV10-3	TRBJ2-2	.	CAITQGPGELFF	TGTGCCATCACTCAGGGCCCGGGGGAGCTGTTTTTT
TRBD2	TRBV4-2	TRBJ2-7	medium-sized	CASSQDSGSSYEQYF	TGTGCCAGCAGCCAAGATAGCGGGAGCTCCTACGAGCAGTACTTC
.	TRBV14	TRBJ1-2	once	CASSPGQWGYTF	TGTGCCAGCAGCCCCGGACAGTGGGGCTACACCTTC
.	TRBV4-1	TRBJ1-4	.	CASSPSRQQLFF	TGCGCCAGCAGCCCTTCGAGACAGCAACTGTTTTTT
.	TRBV30	TRBJ1-5	.	CAWEQGNQPQHF	TGTGCCTGGGAACAGGGAAATCAGCCCCAGCATTTT
.	TRBV5-1	TRBJ1-1	.	CASSLGSGVFYPEAFF	TGCGCCAGCAGCTTGGGTTCAGGGGTCTTCTATCCTGAAGCTTTCTTT
.	TRBV28	TRBJ1-4	.	CASSWLEKLFF	TGTGCCAGCAGTTGGCTTGAAAAACTGTTTTTT
.	TRBV28	TRBJ1-2	.	CASSLTGNYGYTF	TGTGCCAGCAGTTTAACAGGGAACTATGGCTACACCTTC
TRBD1	TRBV2	TRBJ1-5	.	CASSGERQGKKKPQHF	TGTGCCAGCAGTGGGGAGAGACAGGGGAAGAAGAAGCCCCAGCATTTT
TRBD2	TRBV19	TRBJ2-1	.	CASSGRVDEQFF	TGTGCCAGTTCGGGGAGGGTCGATGAGCAGTTCTTC
.	TRBV5-5	TRBJ1-5	.	CASSFGGDQPQHF	TGTGCCAGCAGCTTCGGTGGAGATCAGCCCCAGCATTTT
.	TRBV5-1	TRBJ2-1	once	CASSARESSYNEQFF	TGCGCCAGCAGCGCGAGGGAAAGCTCCTACAATGAGCAGTTCTTC
.	TRBV4-1	TRBJ1-5	.	CASSQVRRADQPQHF	TGCGCCAGCAGCCAAGTACGCAGGGCGGATCAGCCCCAGCATTTT
.	TRBV27	TRBJ2-5	.	CASSLGGAGETQYF	TGTGCCAGCAGTTTAGGGGGGGCTGGAGAGACCCAGTACTTC
TRBD1	TRBV9	TRBJ1-5	.	CASSETGGLDQPQHF	TGTGCCAGCAGCGAGACAGGGGGCCTTGATCAGCCCCAGCATTTT
TRBD2	TRBV7-6	TRBJ2-5	once	CASSLGTSGALQETQYF	TGTGCCAGCAGCTTAGGGACTAGCGGAGCCCTTCAAGAGACCCAGTACTTC
TRBD1	TRBV5-1	TRBJ1-1	.	CASSSGQGNANTEAFF	TGCGCCAGCAGCTCCGGACAGGGGAACGCGAACACTGAAGCTTTCTTT
TRBD1	TRBV30	TRBJ1-6	.	CACKRTGVRSPLHF	TGTGCCTGCAAAAGGACAGGGGTTAGGTCACCCCTCCACTTT
TRBD2	TRBV2	TRBJ2-5	.	CASTGGDDVTQYF	TGTGCCAGCACTGGGGGGGATGATGTGACCCAGTACTTC
.	TRBV13	TRBJ1-1	.	CASEVGGRNTEAFF	TGTGCCAGCGAGGTCGGGGGAAGGAACACTGAAGCTTTCTTT
TRBD1	TRBV5-6	TRBJ1-2	once	CASSSYWATGVYTF	TGTGCCAGCAGCTCCTATTGGGCGACAGGGGTATACACCTTC
.	TRBV30	TRBJ2-5	.	CAWSRPGDQETQYF	TGTGCCTGGAGTCGCCCGGGAGACCAAGAGACCCAGTACTTC
.	TRBV7-9	TRBJ1-2	.	CASSLGGAQGYTF	TGTGCCAGCAGCCTGGGGGGGGCGCAGGGCTACACCTTC
.	TRBV6-5	TRBJ2-2	.	CASNERGTGELFF	TGTGCCAGCAACGAACGGGGGACCGGGGAGCTGTTTTTT
TRBD1	TRBV19	TRBJ1-1	.	CASSMPWTGGVNTEAFF	TGTGCCAGTAGTATGCCATGGACAGGGGGTGTGAACACTGAAGCTTTCTTT
.	TRBV19	TRBJ1-5	.	CASSIDRGGRQPQHF	TGTGCCAGTAGTATAGACCGGGGAGGCCGTCAGCCCCAGCATTTT
.	TRBV11-3	TRBJ2-2	.	CASSLSGNGELFF	TGTGCCAGCAGCTTGTCTGGCAACGGGGAGCTGTTTTTT
.	TRBV11-2	TRBJ1-1	.	CASSPIQKFTEAFF	TGTGCCAGCAGCCCTATACAGAAATTCACTGAAGCTTTCTTT
.	TRBV18	TRBJ1-1	.	CASSRQANTEAFF	TGTGCCAGCTCACGACAGGCGAACACTGAAGCTTTCTTT
TRBD1	TRBV5-6	TRBJ2-1	.	CASSLALRTGNEQFF	TGTGCCAGCAGCTTGGCCTTAAGGACAGGGAATGAGCAGTTCTTC
TRBD1	TRBV7-9	TRBJ1-2	.	CASSFAGGDGYTF	TGTGCCAGCAGCTTCGCAGGGGGCGATGGCTACACCTTC
TRBD1	TRBV15	TRBJ1-2	.	CATSRADRGLGYTF	TGTGCCACCAGCAGAGCGGACAGGGGACTTGGCTACACCTTC